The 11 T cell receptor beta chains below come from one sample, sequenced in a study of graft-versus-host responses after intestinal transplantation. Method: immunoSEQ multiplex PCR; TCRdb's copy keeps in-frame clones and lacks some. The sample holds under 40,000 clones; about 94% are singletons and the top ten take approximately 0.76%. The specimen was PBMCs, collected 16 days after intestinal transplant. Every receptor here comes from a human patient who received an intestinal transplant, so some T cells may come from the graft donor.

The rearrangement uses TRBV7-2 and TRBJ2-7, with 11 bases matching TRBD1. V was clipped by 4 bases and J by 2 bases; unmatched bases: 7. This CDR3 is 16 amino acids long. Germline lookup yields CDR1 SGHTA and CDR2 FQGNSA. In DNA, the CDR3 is TGTGCCAGCAGCTGGACGCCGGGACAGGGGGCCTACGAGCAGTACTTC. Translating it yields CASSWTPGQGAYEQYF.

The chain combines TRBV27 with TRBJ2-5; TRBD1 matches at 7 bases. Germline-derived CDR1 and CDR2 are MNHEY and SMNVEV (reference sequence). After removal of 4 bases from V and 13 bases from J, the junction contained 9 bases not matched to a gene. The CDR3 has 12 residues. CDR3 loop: CASSSLQGNLYF. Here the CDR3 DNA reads TGTGCCAGCAGTTCCCTACAGGGGAATCTGTACTTC.

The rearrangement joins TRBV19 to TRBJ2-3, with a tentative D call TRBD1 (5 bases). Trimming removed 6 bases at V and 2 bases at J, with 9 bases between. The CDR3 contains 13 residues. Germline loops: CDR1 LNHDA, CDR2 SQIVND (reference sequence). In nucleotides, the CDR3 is TGTGCCAGTAGGAAGGGGAACACAGATACGCAGTATTTT. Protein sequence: CASRKGNTDTQYF.

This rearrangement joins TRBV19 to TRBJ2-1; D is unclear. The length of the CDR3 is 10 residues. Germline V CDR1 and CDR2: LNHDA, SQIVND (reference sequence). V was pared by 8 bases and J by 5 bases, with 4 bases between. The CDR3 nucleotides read TGTGCCAGTGGGCACAATGAGCAGTTCTTC. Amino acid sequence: CASGHNEQFF.

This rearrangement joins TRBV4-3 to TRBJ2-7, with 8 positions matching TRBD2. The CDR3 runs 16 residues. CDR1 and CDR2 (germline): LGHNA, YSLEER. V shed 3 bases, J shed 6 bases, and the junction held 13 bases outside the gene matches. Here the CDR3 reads CASSQDDSGSLFEQYF. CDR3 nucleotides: TGCGCCAGCAGCCAGGACGACAGCGGGAGCTTGTTCGAGCAGTACTTC.

The CDR3 loop reads CASSLRTSYSYNEQFF. The CDR3, as DNA: TGTGCCAGCAGCTTAAGAACCTCGTACTCCTACAATGAGCAGTTCTTC. This rearrangement joins TRBV7-2 to TRBJ2-1; D is uncertain. Trimming removed 2 bases at V and 0 bases at J, with 11 bases between. This CDR3 contains 16 residues. Germline CDR1 and CDR2: SGHTA and FQGNSA.

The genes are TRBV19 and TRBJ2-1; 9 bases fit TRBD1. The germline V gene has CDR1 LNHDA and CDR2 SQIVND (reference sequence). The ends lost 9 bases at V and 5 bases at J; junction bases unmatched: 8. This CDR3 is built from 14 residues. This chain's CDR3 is CASNRRTGDNEQFF. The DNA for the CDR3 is TGTGCCAGCAACCGGCGGACAGGGGACAATGAGCAGTTCTTC.

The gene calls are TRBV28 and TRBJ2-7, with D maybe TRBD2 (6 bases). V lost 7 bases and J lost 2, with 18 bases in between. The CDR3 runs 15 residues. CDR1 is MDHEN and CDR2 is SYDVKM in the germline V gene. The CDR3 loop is CASTRSGLPAYEQYF. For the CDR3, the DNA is TGTGCCAGCACCAGGTCCGGACTACCCGCCTACGAGCAGTACTTC.

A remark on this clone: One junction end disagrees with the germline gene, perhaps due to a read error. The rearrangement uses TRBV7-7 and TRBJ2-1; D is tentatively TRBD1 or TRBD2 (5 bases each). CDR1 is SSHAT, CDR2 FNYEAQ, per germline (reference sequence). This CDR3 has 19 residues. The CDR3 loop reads CASSSGPIYTPDSYNEQFF. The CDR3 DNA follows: TGTGCTAGCAGCTCGGGACCAATATATACTCCCGACTCCTACAATGAGCAGTTCTTC.

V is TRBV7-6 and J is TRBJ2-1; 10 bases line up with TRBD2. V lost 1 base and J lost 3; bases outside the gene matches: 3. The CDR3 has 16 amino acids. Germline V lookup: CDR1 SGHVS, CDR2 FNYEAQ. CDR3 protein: CASSLGGLASYNEQFF. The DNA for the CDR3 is TGTGCCAGCAGCTTAGGGGGACTAGCGAGCTACAATGAGCAGTTCTTC.

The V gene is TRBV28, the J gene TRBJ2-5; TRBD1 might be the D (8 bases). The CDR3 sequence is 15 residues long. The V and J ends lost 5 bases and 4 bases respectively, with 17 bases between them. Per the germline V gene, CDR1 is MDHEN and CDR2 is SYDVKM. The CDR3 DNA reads TGTGCCAGCAGTCGCTACAGGGGGGGTGGAGAGACCCAGTACTTC. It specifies CASSRYRGGGETQYF. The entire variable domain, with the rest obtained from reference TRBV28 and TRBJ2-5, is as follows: DVKVTQSSRYLVKRTGEKVFLECVQDMDHENMFWYRQDPGLGLRLIYFSYDVKMKEKGDIPEGYSVSREKKERFSLILESASTNQTSMYLCASSRYRGGGETQYFGPGTRLLVL.